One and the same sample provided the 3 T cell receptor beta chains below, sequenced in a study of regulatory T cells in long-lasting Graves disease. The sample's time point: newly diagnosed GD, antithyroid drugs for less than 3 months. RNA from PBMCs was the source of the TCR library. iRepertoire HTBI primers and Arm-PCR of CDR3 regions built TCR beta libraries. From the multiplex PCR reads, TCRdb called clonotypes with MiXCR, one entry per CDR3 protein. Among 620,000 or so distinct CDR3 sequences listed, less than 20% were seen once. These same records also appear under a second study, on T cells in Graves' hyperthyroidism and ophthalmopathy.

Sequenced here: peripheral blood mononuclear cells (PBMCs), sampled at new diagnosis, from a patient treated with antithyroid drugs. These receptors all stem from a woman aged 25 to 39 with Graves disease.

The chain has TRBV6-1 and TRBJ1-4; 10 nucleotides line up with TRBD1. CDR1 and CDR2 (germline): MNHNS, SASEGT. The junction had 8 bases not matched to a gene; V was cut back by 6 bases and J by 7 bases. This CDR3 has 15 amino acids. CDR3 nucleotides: TGTGCCAGCAGACTCACGGGACAGGGGAGTGAAAAACTGTTTTTT. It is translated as CASRLTGQGSEKLFF.

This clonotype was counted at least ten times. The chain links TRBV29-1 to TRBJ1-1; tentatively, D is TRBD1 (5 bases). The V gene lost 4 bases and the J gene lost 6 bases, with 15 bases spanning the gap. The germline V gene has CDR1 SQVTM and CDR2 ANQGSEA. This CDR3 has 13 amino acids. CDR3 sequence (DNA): TGCAGCGTTGGTGTCGCCCGGGGGGCTGAAGCTTTCTTT. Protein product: CSVGVARGAEAFF.

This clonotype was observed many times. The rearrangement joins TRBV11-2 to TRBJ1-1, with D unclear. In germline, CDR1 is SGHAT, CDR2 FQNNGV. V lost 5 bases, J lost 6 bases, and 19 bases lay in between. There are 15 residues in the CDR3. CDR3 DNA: TGTGCCAGCAGCACCATACAGTCACCCCTTTCTGAAGCTTTCTTT. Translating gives CASSTIQSPLSEAFF. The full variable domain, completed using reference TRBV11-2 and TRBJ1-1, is EAGVAQSPRYKIIEKRQSVAFWCNPISGHATLYWYQQILGQGPKLLIQFQNNGVVDDSQLPKDRFSAERLKGVDSTLKIQPAKLEDSAVYLCASSTIQSPLSEAFFGQGTRLTVV.